This TCR beta chain is from a study of cytomegalovirus exposure and HLA in healthy donors. Background on the study: Researchers previously reported finding roughly 120 million unique TCR beta sequences from around 200 million T cells.

The junction had 14 bases not matched to a gene; V was cut back by 8 bases and J by 6 bases. Germline V gene lookup returns CDR1 MDHEN and CDR2 SYDVKM. The CDR3 loop spans 15 amino acids. PCR was performed using 60 Vbeta and 13 Jbeta primers. Produced via immunoSEQ multiplex PCR; TCRdb's table is partial and in-frame only. The data show about 180,000 clones, more than 75% seen once. This receptor was identified in a middle-aged man in good health and CMV-seronegative. The sequenced sample was PBMCs. The rearrangement links TRBV28 to TRBJ2-3; 7 bases are a match to TRBD2. The CDR3 DNA reads TGTGCCAGCTTCTCTAGCGGAGTAATGGGGGATACGCAGTATTTT. It specifies CASFSSGVMGDTQYF.